This passage covers 11 T cell receptor beta chains from one sample sequenced in a study of T cell repertoires in cytomegalovirus infection. Antigens of these TCRs are unknown. TCRdb passed the reads through MiXCR, listing each CDR3 protein once. The sample includes roughly 570,000 distinct CDR3 sequences, just under 40% of them seen just once. The sample was cultured PBMCs, taken from culture after CMV antigen stimulation. The receptors come from a human donor in good health (CMV status not recorded). Some clones in this sample may be carry-over from other donors' samples.

The J gene is TRBJ2-3, the V gene TRBV6-5; TRBD2 matches at 10 bases. Germline CDR1 reads MNHEY; CDR2 reads SVGAGI. V lost 6 bases and J lost 1; bases outside the gene matches: 16. CDR3 length: 19 amino acids. CDR3 sequence: CASSPIGSGGALRTDTQYF. The CDR3 nucleotides read TGTGCCAGCAGCCCTATTGGGAGCGGGGGGGCCTTGCGCACAGATACGCAGTATTTT.

In nucleotides, the CDR3 is TGTGCCAGCAGTCCCGGACGGGGGGGGACCTACGAGCAGTACTTC. It encodes CASSPGRGGTYEQYF. The J gene is TRBJ2-7, the V gene TRBV7-9, with 8 bases that match TRBD2. V lost 6 bases and J lost 2; bases outside the gene matches: 9. The CDR3 is made up of 15 amino acids. Germline loops: CDR1 SEHNR, CDR2 FQNEAQ (reference sequence).

The J gene is TRBJ2-7, the V gene TRBV14, with D uncertain. The V end was cut by 2 bases, the J end by 2 bases, with 7 bases between. Germline values: CDR1 SGHDN, CDR2 FVKESK. The CDR3 extends over 13 amino acids. The CDR3: CASSQSSAYEQYF. DNA of the CDR3: TGTGCCAGCAGCCAATCCAGTGCCTACGAGCAGTACTTC. Combining the CDR3 with reference TRBV14 and TRBJ2-7 gives the whole variable domain EAGVTQFPSHSVIEKGQTVTLRCDPISGHDNLYWYRRVMGKEIKFLLHFVKESKQDESGMPNNRFLAERTGGTYSTLKVQPAELEDSGVYFCASSQSSAYEQYFGPGTRLTVT.

This clonotype was seen a handful of times. The chain combines TRBV7-2 with TRBJ2-3; 9 bases are a match to TRBD2. V lost 3 bases to trimming and J lost 6 bases; unmatched junction nucleotides: 10. The CDR3 spans 16 residues. Germline CDR1 and CDR2: SGHTA and FQGNSA. DNA for the CDR3: TGTGCCAGCAGCTTTTGGGGCGGGGGGGCAGCGGATACGCAGTATTTT. This codes for CASSFWGGGAADTQYF.

The chain has TRBV20-1 and TRBJ1-2; D gene unclear. Trimming removed 3 bases from V and 7 bases from J, with 3 bases in between. From germline, CDR1 is DFQATT and CDR2 SNEGSKA (reference sequence). The CDR3 length is 9 residues. The CDR3 DNA reads TGCAGTGCTAGCAGTGGCTACACCTTC. Its translation: CSASSGYTF.

This clonotype occurred a few times. The chain joins TRBV7-2 to TRBJ2-1, with D maybe TRBD1 (5 bases). Germline CDR1 is SGHTA and CDR2 is FQGNSA. The germline V and J ends were trimmed by 0 bases and 8 bases, with 14 bases remaining between them. The CDR3 has 15 residues. CDR3 nucleotides: TGTGCCAGCAGCTTAGCGAGGCTAGGGGTCCATGAGCAGTTCTTC. Translation: CASSLARLGVHEQFF.

The chain uses TRBV7-6 and TRBJ2-1; D remains unclear. Germline V gene data show CDR1 as SGHVS and CDR2 as FNYEAQ. The CDR3 has 15 amino acids. The germline V and J ends were trimmed by 0 bases and 5 bases, with 11 bases remaining between them. The CDR3 DNA reads TGTGCCAGCAGCTTAGCCCCGTGGTTGAACAATGAGCAGTTCTTC. Translated: CASSLAPWLNNEQFF.

The gene calls are TRBV2 and TRBJ2-1, with a tentative D call TRBD1 (5 bases). Germline CDR1 is SNHLY and CDR2 is FYNNEI. Trimming took 6 bases from V and 3 from J, leaving 12 bases between them. The CDR3 totals 14 residues. The CDR3 loop reads CASRVVQGYNEQFF. As DNA, the CDR3 is TGTGCCAGCAGGGTAGTTCAGGGCTACAATGAGCAGTTCTTC.

CDR3 sequence reads: CASSSRQGSGTDTQYF. Here the CDR3 DNA reads TGTGCCAGCAGCTCCCGACAGGGGAGTGGGACAGATACGCAGTATTTT. The chain is built from TRBV7-2 and TRBJ2-3; 8 bases are shared with TRBD1. The CDR3 spans 16 residues. V shed 4 bases, J shed 3 bases, and the junction held 9 bases outside the gene matches. Germline V gene lookup returns CDR1 SGHTA and CDR2 FQGNSA.

This clonotype has more than one count but fewer than ten. The CDR3 is CASSYGARTSWQETQYF. CDR3 in DNA: TGTGCCAGCAGTTACGGGGCACGGACTAGTTGGCAAGAGACCCAGTACTTC. The J gene is TRBJ2-5, the V gene TRBV6-2 or TRBV6-3; 7 nucleotides align to TRBD2. Unmatched junction bases numbered 11, after V lost 2 bases and J lost 2 bases. The CDR3 runs to 17 residues. CDR1 and CDR2 (germline): MNHEY, SVGEGT.

The V call is TRBV9, the J call TRBJ2-7; perhaps TRBD2 as D (6 bases). V was shortened by 4 bases and J by 3 bases, with 14 bases between the two germline ends. The CDR3 consists of 14 residues. Germline V gene lookup returns CDR1 SGDLS and CDR2 YYNGEE. The CDR3 protein is CASSPGTYFYEQYF. The CDR3 DNA sequence: TGTGCCAGCAGCCCTGGGACTTACTTCTACGAGCAGTACTTC.